These 25 T cell receptor beta chains originate from one sample sequenced in a study of shared clonotypes between healthy human individuals. TCRdb's copy holds only in-frame clones and misses some; the assay was immunoSEQ multiplex PCR. The sample includes around 99,000 clones, about 70% of them seen just once. The sample comprised memory CD8+ T cells sorted from blood. Subset given: CD45RO+ cells pooled with CCR7-negative TemRA cells. Receptors were obtained from a man in his thirties or forties in good health.

The J gene is TRBJ1-1, the V gene TRBV5-1; TRBD1 is a possible D gene (5 bases). The length of the CDR3 is 14 residues. Between the trimmed V and J ends, which lost 4 bases and 5 bases, there was a span of 15 bases. Germline CDR1 is SGHRS and CDR2 is YFSETQ. The CDR3 region has the DNA TGCGCCAGCAGCCGGACGGGGGGAGGGACTGAAGCTTTCTTT. It translates to CASSRTGGGTEAFF.

The rearrangement joins TRBV19 to TRBJ2-1, with 8 bases fitting TRBD2. The V and J ends lost 5 bases and 5 bases, in that order; junction bases with no gene match: 11. CDR3 length: 16 residues. Germline CDR1 LNHDA, CDR2 SQIVND (reference sequence). The CDR3 protein is CASSERASGLNNEQFF. The CDR3 DNA follows: TGTGCCAGTAGTGAGAGGGCTAGCGGGCTAAACAATGAGCAGTTCTTC.

The chain recombines TRBV27 with TRBJ2-7; D possibly uses TRBD1 or TRBD2 (5 bases each). The CDR3 is 13 residues long. V was pared by 3 bases and J by 3 bases, with 9 bases between. Germline CDR1 MNHEY, CDR2 SMNVEV (reference sequence). CDR3 nucleotide sequence: TGTGCCAGCAGTTTCGGGACCGACTACGAGCAGTACTTC. The encoded protein is CASSFGTDYEQYF.

V gene TRBV28 combines with J gene TRBJ1-5; D ambiguous. V was trimmed by 3 bases and J by 0 bases, leaving 12 bases between them. The CDR3 contains 16 residues. CDR1 is MDHEN, CDR2 SYDVKM, per germline. CDR3 nucleotides: TGTGCCAGCAGTTTTGAAGGCAGACTTAGCAATCAGCCCCAGCATTTT. Its translation is CASSFEGRLSNQPQHF.

The genes are TRBV23-1 and TRBJ1-2; D perhaps matches TRBD1 (5 bases). TRBV23-1 falls under the ORF class, with uncertain function. Trimming took off 2 bases at V and 8 bases at J, with 12 bases between the two ends. This CDR3 has 13 residues. CDR3 sequence (DNA): TGCGCCAGCAGTCAAGCAGGGAGAGCAGGCTACACCTTC. Translated, it gives CASSQAGRAGYTF.

The chain joins TRBV6-4 to TRBJ2-2; 7 positions match TRBD2. V lost 6 bases and J lost 4; bases outside the gene matches: 11. The CDR3 sequence is 16 residues long. Germline values: CDR1 MRHNA, CDR2 SNTAGT. This CDR3 is CASSPGLAGVTGELFF. The DNA of the CDR3 is TGTGCCAGCAGCCCCGGATTGGCGGGAGTCACCGGGGAGCTGTTTTTT.

This clone was counted many times. This sequence joins TRBV6-4 and TRBJ2-3; 9 positions match TRBD2. V was clipped by 6 bases and J by 0 bases; unmatched bases: 4. The CDR3 loop spans 15 amino acids. CDR1 and CDR2 (germline): MRHNA, SNTAGT. CDR3 DNA: TGTGCCAGCAGCCGACTAGCGGATAGCACAGATACGCAGTATTTT. The encoded protein is CASSRLADSTDTQYF.

This clone was counted only a few times. In the same sample, other DNA sequences code for this CDR3. J is TRBJ1-1 and V is TRBV27; a possible D gene is TRBD1 (6 bases). The CDR3 totals 13 residues. Germline CDR1 MNHEY, CDR2 SMNVEV (reference sequence). Trimming shortened V by 6 bases and J by 3 bases, and 11 bases separated the two germline ends. The CDR3 DNA sequence: TGTGCCAGCAGCCCTACAGGGTACACTGAAGCTTTCTTT. Amino acid sequence: CASSPTGYTEAFF.

This chain joins TRBV19 and TRBJ1-5; D call uncertain. From germline, CDR1 is LNHDA and CDR2 SQIVND (reference sequence). The CDR3 length is 15 residues. V was clipped by 5 bases and J by 2 bases, with 13 bases between them. CDR3 DNA: TGTGCCAGTAGTCCTTTGTTGGGCGGCAATCAGCCCCAGCATTTT. Translation gives CASSPLLGGNQPQHF.

The J gene is TRBJ2-7, the V gene TRBV28; D ambiguous. Deletions cut 8 bases from V and 0 bases from J, with 8 bases between. CDR1 and CDR2 (germline): MDHEN, SYDVKM. The CDR3 extends over 12 amino acids. The CDR3 DNA follows: TGTGCCAGCGAAAAGAGCTCCTACGAGCAGTACTTC. Amino acid sequence: CASEKSSYEQYF.

This clone came up once. The rearrangement uses TRBV6-6 and TRBJ2-3, with D possibly being TRBD1 (5 bases). Trimming stripped 2 bases from V and 0 bases from J, with 12 bases between. CDR1 and CDR2 from the germline V gene are MNHNY and SVGAGI (reference sequence). CDR3 length: 16 amino acids. The CDR3 DNA reads as TGTGCCAGCAGTTACAACCAGGGTACTAGCACAGATACGCAGTATTTT. Encoded protein: CASSYNQGTSTDTQYF.

This clone was found many times. The V gene is TRBV7-2, the J gene TRBJ2-1, with 13 bases lining up with TRBD2. CDR1 and CDR2 from the germline V gene are SGHTA and FQGNSA. J lost 4 bases, V lost 1 base, and 1 base had no gene match. The CDR3 loop spans 16 amino acids. CDR3 protein: CASSLEGLAGYNEQFF. In DNA, the CDR3 is TGTGCCAGCAGCTTAGAGGGACTAGCGGGATACAATGAGCAGTTCTTC.

This clone has more than one count but fewer than ten. The V and J genes are TRBV18 and TRBJ1-1; perhaps TRBD1 as D (5 bases). Germline V gene sequence: CDR1 KGHSH, CDR2 LQKENI. The V gene lost 0 bases and the J gene lost 4 bases, with 12 bases spanning the gap. The CDR3 has 15 residues. The CDR3 reads CASSPPGRVATEAFF. Here the CDR3 DNA reads TGTGCCAGCTCACCACCGGGCAGGGTTGCCACTGAAGCTTTCTTT.

V and J are TRBV4-2 and TRBJ2-3; TRBD2 aligns across 7 bases. The CDR3 runs 15 residues. CDR1 is LGHNA and CDR2 is YNFKEQ in the germline V gene. Trimming removed 0 bases from V and 1 base from J; junction bases left unmatched: 1. The CDR3 here is CASSQDSGGTDTQYF. The CDR3 DNA reads TGTGCCAGCAGCCAAGACAGCGGGGGCACAGATACGCAGTATTTT.

This clone showed up just a few times. The J gene is TRBJ2-5, the V gene TRBV10-2; possibly TRBD1 for D (6 bases). V lost 6 bases to trimming and J lost 3 bases, with 17 bases between them. Per germline, CDR1 WSHSY and CDR2 SAAADI. The CDR3 loop spans 15 amino acids. CDR3 sequence: CASSDEKQGKETQYF. As DNA, the CDR3 is TGCGCCAGCAGCGATGAAAAGCAGGGGAAAGAGACCCAGTACTTC.

About this clone itself: At one end, the junction sequence differs from germline, possibly due to a read error. V is TRBV7-7 and J is TRBJ2-1; the D call may be TRBD1 or TRBD2 (6 bases each). The germline gives CDR1 SSHAT, CDR2 FNYEAQ (reference sequence). The CDR3 runs to 15 residues. CDR3 DNA sequence: TGTGCTAGCAGCTTAGTGGGGGCCCGGAGGGATGAGCAGTTCTTC. Protein product: CASSLVGARRDEQFF.

The chain joins TRBV10-1 to TRBJ2-1; the match to TRBD1 covers 7 bases. The CDR3 consists of 12 residues. The ends lost 9 bases at V and 5 bases at J; junction bases unmatched: 4. CDR1 and CDR2 (germline): WNHNN, SYGVQD (reference sequence). The chain's CDR3 is CASGQADNEQFF. In nucleotides, the CDR3 is TGCGCCAGTGGACAGGCAGACAATGAGCAGTTCTTC.

Notes on this clone: The same CDR3 can be traced to other DNA sequences in this sample. This chain connects TRBV6-4 to TRBJ2-3; 8 bases match TRBD1. J was trimmed by 1 base and V by 6 bases; bases with no gene match: 3. CDR3 length: 14 amino acids. The germline gives CDR1 MRHNA, CDR2 SNTAGT. As DNA, the CDR3 is TGTGCCAGCAGCGGACAGGGAGGCACAGATACGCAGTATTTT. Its protein product is CASSGQGGTDTQYF.

This clone was counted between two and nine times. The CDR3 region is CASIGPTSGRLTGELFF. DNA for the CDR3: TGTGCCAGCATCGGCCCTACTAGCGGGAGATTAACCGGGGAGCTGTTTTTT. The chain links TRBV14 to TRBJ2-2, with TRBD2 matching 11 bases. Germline V lookup: CDR1 SGHDN, CDR2 FVKESK. With V trimmed by 7 bases and J by 5 bases, 12 bases remained unmatched. This CDR3 has 17 residues.

The chain is built from TRBV29-1 and TRBJ1-2, with D hard to call. This CDR3 is built from 15 residues. Looked up from germline, CDR1 is SQVTM and CDR2 is ANQGSEA. V was cut by 5 bases and J by 4 bases, with 20 bases left in between. For the CDR3, the DNA is TGCAGCGTTCTTTCACAGCCGCTAAATTTCTATGGCTACACCTTC. Translation gives CSVLSQPLNFYGYTF.

The chain has TRBV6-1 and TRBJ2-7; TRBD1 is a possible D gene (5 bases). The CDR3 sequence is 15 residues long. Germline assignment: CDR1 MNHNS and CDR2 SASEGT. V was pared by 2 bases and J by 6 bases, with 17 bases between. The CDR3 loop is CASSELRQGLSEQYF. The CDR3 region has the DNA TGTGCCAGCAGTGAACTGCGTCAGGGCTTATCCGAGCAGTACTTC.

CDR3 in amino acids: CASSTSGNTIYF. DNA of the CDR3: TGTGCCAGCAGTACCAGTGGGAACACCATATATTTT. The rearrangement links TRBV11-2 to TRBJ1-3; no firm D call. The CDR3 has 12 amino acids. The germline V gene has CDR1 SGHAT and CDR2 FQNNGV. Trimming cost V 6 bases and J 7 bases, with 10 bases left between them.

This clone was picked up a small number of times. The J gene is TRBJ1-2, the V gene TRBV28, with TRBD1 matching over 8 bases. This CDR3 has 14 residues. Trimming cost V 6 bases and J 4 bases; bases outside gene matches: 7. Per the germline V gene, CDR1 is MDHEN and CDR2 is SYDVKM. Here the CDR3 DNA reads TGTGCCAGCAGCCCAGGGGGCAACGGCTATGGCTACACCTTC. Encoded protein: CASSPGGNGYGYTF.

The chain has TRBV10-1 and TRBJ1-1; 7 bases agree with TRBD1. V lost 6 bases, J lost 1 base, and 20 bases stayed unmatched. The CDR3 totals 19 residues. The germline V gene encodes CDR1 WNHNN and CDR2 SYGVQD (reference sequence). The CDR3 protein is CASSQIGGGRWVSNTEAFF. CDR3 nucleotide sequence: TGCGCCAGCAGCCAGATAGGGGGCGGCCGCTGGGTATCGAACACTGAAGCTTTCTTT.

This clone was counted a few times. The V and J genes are TRBV29-1 and TRBJ2-7; TRBD2 agrees at 7 bases. With 3 bases clipped from V and 7 bases from J, the junction kept 6 bases outside the gene matches. CDR3 length equals 12 residues. The germline V gene has CDR1 SQVTM and CDR2 ANQGSEA. CDR3 DNA sequence: TGCAGCGTTGATGGACTAGTGGGTGAGCAGTACTTC. It codes for CSVDGLVGEQYF.